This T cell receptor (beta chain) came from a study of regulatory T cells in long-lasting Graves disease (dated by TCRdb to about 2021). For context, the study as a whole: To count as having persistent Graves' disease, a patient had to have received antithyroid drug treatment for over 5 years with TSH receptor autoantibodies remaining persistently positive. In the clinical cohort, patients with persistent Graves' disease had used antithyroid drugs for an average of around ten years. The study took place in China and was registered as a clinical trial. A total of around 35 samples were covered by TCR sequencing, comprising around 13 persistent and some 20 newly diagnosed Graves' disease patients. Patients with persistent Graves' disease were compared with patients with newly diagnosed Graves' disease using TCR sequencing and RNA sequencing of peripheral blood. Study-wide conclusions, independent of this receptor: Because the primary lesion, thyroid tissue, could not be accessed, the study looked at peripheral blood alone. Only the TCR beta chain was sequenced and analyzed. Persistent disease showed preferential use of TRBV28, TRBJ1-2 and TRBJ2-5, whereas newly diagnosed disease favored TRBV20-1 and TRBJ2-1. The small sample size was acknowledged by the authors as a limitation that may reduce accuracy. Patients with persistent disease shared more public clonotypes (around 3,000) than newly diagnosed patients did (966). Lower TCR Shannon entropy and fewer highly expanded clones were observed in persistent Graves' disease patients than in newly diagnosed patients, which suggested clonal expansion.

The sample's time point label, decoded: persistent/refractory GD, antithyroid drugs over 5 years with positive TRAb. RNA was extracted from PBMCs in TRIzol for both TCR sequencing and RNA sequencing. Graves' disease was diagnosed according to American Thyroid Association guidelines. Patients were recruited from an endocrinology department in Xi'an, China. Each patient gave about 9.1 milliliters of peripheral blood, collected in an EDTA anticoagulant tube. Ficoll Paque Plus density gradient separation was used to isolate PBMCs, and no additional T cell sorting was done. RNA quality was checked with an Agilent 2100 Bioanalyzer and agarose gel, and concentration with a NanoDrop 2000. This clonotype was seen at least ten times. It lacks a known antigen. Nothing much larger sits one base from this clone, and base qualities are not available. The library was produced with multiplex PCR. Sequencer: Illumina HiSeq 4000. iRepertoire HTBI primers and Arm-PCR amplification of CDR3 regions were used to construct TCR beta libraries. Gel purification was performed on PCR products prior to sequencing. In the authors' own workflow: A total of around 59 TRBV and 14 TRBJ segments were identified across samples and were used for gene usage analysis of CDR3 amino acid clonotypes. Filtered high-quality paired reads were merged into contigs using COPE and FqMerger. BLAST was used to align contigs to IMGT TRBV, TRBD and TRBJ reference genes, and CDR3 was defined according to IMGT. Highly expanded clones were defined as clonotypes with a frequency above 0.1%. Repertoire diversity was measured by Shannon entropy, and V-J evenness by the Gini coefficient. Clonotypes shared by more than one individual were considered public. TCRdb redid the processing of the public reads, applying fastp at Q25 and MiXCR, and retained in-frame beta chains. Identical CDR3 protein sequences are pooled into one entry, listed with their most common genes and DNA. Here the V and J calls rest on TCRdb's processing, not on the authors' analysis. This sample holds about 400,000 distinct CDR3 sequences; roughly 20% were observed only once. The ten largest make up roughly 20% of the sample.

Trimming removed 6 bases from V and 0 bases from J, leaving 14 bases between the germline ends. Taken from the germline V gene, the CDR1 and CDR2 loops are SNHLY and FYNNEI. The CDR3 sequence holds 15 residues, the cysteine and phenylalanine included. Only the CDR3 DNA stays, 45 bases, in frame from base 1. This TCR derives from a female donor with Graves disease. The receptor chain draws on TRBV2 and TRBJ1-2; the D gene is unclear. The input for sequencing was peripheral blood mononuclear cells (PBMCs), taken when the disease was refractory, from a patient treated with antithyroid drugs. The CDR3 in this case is CASSPGPGPNYGYTF. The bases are TGTGCCAGCAGCCCAGGTCCCGGACCTAACTATGGCTACACCTTC.